The rows below give T cell receptor beta chains drawn from one sample of a study of T cells after yellow fever vaccination. A single record per CDR3 protein comes from TCRdb applying MiXCR to the 5' RACE reads. The sample contains about 320,000 distinct CDR3 sequences, around 4.4% of which appear only once. The sample in question was PBMCs, obtained 15 days after the yellow fever booster vaccination. The receptors stem from a man between 18 and 35 years old who received the YFV17D yellow fever vaccine. Both conserved end residues are part of each CDR3. Fields, in order: D gene, clone size, J gene, V gene, CDR3 protein, CDR3 DNA. The D gene is left open where the match is weak. The size of a clone is reported for some rows only, either as once, few or many, or as a class for expanded clones.

NA | NA | TRBJ2-1 | TRBV28 | CASRSTVSSYNEQFF | TGTGCCAGCAGATCGACAGTTAGCTCCTACAATGAGCAGTTCTTC
NA | many | TRBJ1-2 | TRBV2 | CASKRDIYGYTF | TGTGCCAGCAAAAGGGATATCTATGGCTACACCTTC
NA | few | TRBJ2-6 | TRBV4-1 | CASSQVRGATGANVLTF | TGCGCCAGCAGCCAAGTTAGGGGCGCAACTGGGGCCAACGTCCTGACTTTC
NA | few | TRBJ2-3 | TRBV20-1 | CSARPLSSTDTQYF | TGCAGTGCTAGACCCTTGTCTAGCACAGATACGCAGTATTTT
TRBD2 | many | TRBJ2-1 | TRBV4-2 | CASSQDLGGGYNEQFF | TGTGCCAGCAGCCAAGATCTTGGGGGGGGATACAATGAGCAGTTCTTC
TRBD1 | few | TRBJ1-2 | TRBV9 | CASSVELTGNYGYTF | TGTGCCAGCAGCGTGGAGCTGACAGGGAACTATGGCTACACCTTC
NA | few | TRBJ1-2 | TRBV27 | CASSLSLQGIYGYTF | TGTGCCAGCAGTTTATCCCTACAGGGAATCTATGGCTACACCTTC
NA | NA | TRBJ2-2 | TRBV12-3/TRBV12-4 | CASRPRTSNTGELFF | TGTGCCAGTCGTCCCAGGACATCCAACACCGGGGAGCTGTTTTTT
TRBD1 | many | TRBJ2-1 | TRBV7-7 | CASSPGQGSYNEQFF | TGCGCCAGCAGCCCGGGACAGGGCTCCTACAATGAGCAGTTCTTC
NA | NA | TRBJ2-4 | TRBV5-1 | CASSPQGGKNIQYF | TGCGCCAGCAGCCCACAGGGAGGCAAAAACATTCAGTACTTC
NA | few | TRBJ1-1 | TRBV12-5 | CASGWGYPMNTEAFF | TGTGCTAGTGGCTGGGGGTACCCCATGAACACTGAAGCTTTCTTT
NA | NA | TRBJ1-2 | TRBV2 | CASSLAVLLGGYGYTF | TGTGCCAGCAGCCTCGCGGTCCTACTGGGAGGTTATGGCTACACCTTC
NA | many | TRBJ1-1 | TRBV4-3 | CASSQDRRNTEAFF | TGCGCCAGCAGCCAAGATAGGAGGAACACTGAAGCTTTCTTT
TRBD1 | NA | TRBJ2-5 | TRBV27 | CASRGRGRETQYF | TGTGCCAGCAGAGGCAGGGGGCGAGAGACCCAGTACTTC
TRBD1 | NA | TRBJ2-1 | TRBV7-6 | CASSLAGQGVGEQFF | TGTGCCAGCAGCTTAGCTGGACAGGGGGTTGGTGAGCAGTTCTTC
TRBD1 | many | TRBJ2-7 | TRBV7-9 | CASSPTHPGQGAGEQYF | TGTGCCAGCAGCCCTACCCACCCGGGACAGGGGGCGGGGGAGCAGTACTTC
TRBD1 | few | TRBJ1-1 | TRBV29-1 | CSAFRQGDTEAFF | TGCAGCGCCTTCCGACAGGGCGACACTGAAGCTTTCTTT
TRBD1 | many | TRBJ1-1 | TRBV5-1 | CASSLEGSGGSAEAFF | TGCGCCAGCAGCTTGGAAGGGTCAGGGGGATCTGCTGAAGCTTTCTTT
TRBD2 | many | TRBJ2-1 | TRBV4-2 | CASSQALGGGWFF | TGTGCCAGCAGCCAAGCCCTAGGCGGGGGTTGGTTCTTC
NA | many | TRBJ2-3 | TRBV7-8 | CASSLAFFTDTQYF | TGTGCCAGCAGCTTAGCCTTTTTCACAGATACGCAGTATTTT
TRBD1 | NA | TRBJ1-5 | TRBV6-6 | CASSSTGANQPQHF | TGTGCCAGCAGTTCAACAGGGGCCAATCAGCCCCAGCATTTT
TRBD1 | NA | TRBJ2-3 | TRBV4-1 | CASSLRDRGEDTQYF | TGCGCCAGCAGCCTCCGGGACAGGGGGGAAGATACGCAGTATTTT
NA | NA | TRBJ2-1 | TRBV5-1 | CASSLQDNARGEQFF | TGCGCCAGCAGCTTACAGGACAACGCCCGGGGTGAGCAGTTCTTC
NA | few | TRBJ2-6 | TRBV9 | CASSVAAGPGANVLTF | TGTGCCAGCAGCGTAGCTGCAGGGCCTGGGGCCAACGTCCTGACTTTC
NA | few | TRBJ1-4 | TRBV5-1 | CASSWQGDEKLFF | TGCGCCAGCAGCTGGCAGGGTGACGAAAAACTGTTTTTT
TRBD2 | few | TRBJ2-1 | TRBV6-5 | CASSSPIIAGTEQFF | TGTGCCAGCAGTTCCCCGATAATAGCGGGCACTGAGCAGTTCTTC